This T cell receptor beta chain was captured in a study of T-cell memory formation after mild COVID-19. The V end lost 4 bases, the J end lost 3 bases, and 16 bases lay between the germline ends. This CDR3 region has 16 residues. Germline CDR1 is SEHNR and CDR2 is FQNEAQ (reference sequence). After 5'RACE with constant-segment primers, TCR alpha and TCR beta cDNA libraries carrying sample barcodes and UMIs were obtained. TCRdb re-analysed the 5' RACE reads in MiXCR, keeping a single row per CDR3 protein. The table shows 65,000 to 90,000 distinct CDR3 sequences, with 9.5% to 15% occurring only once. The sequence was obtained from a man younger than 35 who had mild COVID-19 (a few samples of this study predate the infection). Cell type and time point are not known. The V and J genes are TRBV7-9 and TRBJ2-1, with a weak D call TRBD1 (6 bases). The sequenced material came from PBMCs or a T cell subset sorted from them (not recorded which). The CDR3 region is CASSSERDTDYNEQFF. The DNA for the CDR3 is TGTGCCAGCAGCTCCGAACGGGACACCGACTACAATGAGCAGTTCTTC. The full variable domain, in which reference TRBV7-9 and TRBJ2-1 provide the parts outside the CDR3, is DTGVSQNPRHKITKRGQNVTFRCDPISEHNRLYWYRQTLGQGPEFLTYFQNEAQLEKSRLLSDRFSAERPKGSFSTLEIQRTEQGDSAMYLCASSSERDTDYNEQFFGPGTRLTVL.